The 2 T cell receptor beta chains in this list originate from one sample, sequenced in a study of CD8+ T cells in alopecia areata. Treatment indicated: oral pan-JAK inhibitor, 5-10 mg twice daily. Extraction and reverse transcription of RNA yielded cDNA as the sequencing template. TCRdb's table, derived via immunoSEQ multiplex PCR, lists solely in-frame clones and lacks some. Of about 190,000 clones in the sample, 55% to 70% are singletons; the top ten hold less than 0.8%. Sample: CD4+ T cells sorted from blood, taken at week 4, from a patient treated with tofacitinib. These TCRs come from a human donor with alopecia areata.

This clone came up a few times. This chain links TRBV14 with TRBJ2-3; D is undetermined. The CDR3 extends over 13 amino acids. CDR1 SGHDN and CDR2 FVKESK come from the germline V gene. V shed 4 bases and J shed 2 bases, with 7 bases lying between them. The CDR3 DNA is TGTGCCAGCAGCCGCCCCGCCACAGATACGCAGTATTTT. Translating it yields CASSRPATDTQYF.

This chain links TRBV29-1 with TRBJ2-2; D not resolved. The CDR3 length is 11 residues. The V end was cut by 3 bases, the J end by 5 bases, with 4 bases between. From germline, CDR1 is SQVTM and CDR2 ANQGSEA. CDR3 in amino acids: CSVEGTGELFF. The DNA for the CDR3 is TGCAGCGTTGAGGGAACCGGGGAGCTGTTTTTT.